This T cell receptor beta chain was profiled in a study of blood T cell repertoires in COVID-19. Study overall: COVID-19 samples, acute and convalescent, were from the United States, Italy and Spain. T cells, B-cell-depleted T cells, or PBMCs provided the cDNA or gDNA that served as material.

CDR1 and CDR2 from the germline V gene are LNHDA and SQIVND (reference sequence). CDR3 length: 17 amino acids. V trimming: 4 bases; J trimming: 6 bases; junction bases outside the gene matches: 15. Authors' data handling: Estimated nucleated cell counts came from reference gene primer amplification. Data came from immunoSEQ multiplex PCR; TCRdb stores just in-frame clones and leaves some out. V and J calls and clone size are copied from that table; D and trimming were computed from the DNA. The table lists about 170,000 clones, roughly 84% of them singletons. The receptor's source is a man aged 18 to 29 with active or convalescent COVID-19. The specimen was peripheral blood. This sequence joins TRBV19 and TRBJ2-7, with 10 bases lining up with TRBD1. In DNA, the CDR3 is TGTGCCAGTAGTAGCCTCGGACGGGGGGACAGGGGCGGCGAGCAGTACTTC. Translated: CASSSLGRGDRGGEQYF.